These 31 T cell receptor beta chains were sequenced from one sample in a study of control samples from healthy donors and cancer patients. Profiled with immunoSEQ multiplex PCR; TCRdb holds only in-frame clones, not every one. This table holds some 200,000 clones, 91% found once. Sequencing was carried out using blood. These receptors originate from a woman aged 30 to 39 in good health.

This chain joins TRBV7-9 and TRBJ2-2, with 9 bases matching TRBD2. The CDR3 covers 18 residues. After removal of 2 bases from V and 7 bases from J, the junction contained 14 bases not matched to a gene. Germline V gene data show CDR1 as SEHNR and CDR2 as FQNEAQ (reference sequence). CDR3 nucleotide sequence: TGTGCCAGCAGCTTAAGTGTGTCTAGTAGCGGGAGTGGCGGGGAGCTGTTTTTT. It encodes CASSLSVSSSGSGGELFF.

The chain uses TRBV7-3 and TRBJ2-7, with 13 bases that match TRBD2. The CDR3 length is 14 residues. V lost 5 bases to trimming and J lost 5 bases; unmatched junction nucleotides: 3. Germline CDR1 reads SGHTA; CDR2 reads FQGTGA. DNA for the CDR3: TGTGCCAGCAGCGTCGGACTAGCGGGAGACGAGCAGTACTTC. Its protein product is CASSVGLAGDEQYF.

This chain links TRBV6-6 with TRBJ1-5, with D hard to call. The CDR3 totals 14 residues. From germline, CDR1 is MNHNY and CDR2 SVGAGI (reference sequence). V lost 2 bases and J lost 0, with 5 bases in between. CDR3 sequence reads: CASSYVISNQPQHF. CDR3 coding DNA: TGTGCCAGCAGTTACGTTATTAGCAATCAGCCCCAGCATTTT.

The chain recombines TRBV3-1 (or the pseudogene TRBV3-2) with TRBJ2-1; 8 bases align to TRBD1. V gave up 2 bases and J gave up 7 bases; unmatched junction bases: 4. Germline lookup yields CDR1 LGHDT and CDR2 YNNKEL (reference sequence). The CDR3 is 14 residues long. The CDR3 DNA sequence: TGTGCCAGCAGCCAACAGGGGGCGCTTAATGAGCAGTTCTTC. Translation gives CASSQQGALNEQFF.

This chain links TRBV2 with TRBJ2-2; the match to TRBD2 covers 7 bases. Germline V lookup: CDR1 SNHLY, CDR2 FYNNEI. With V trimmed by 0 bases and J by 0 bases, 10 bases remained unmatched. This CDR3 is 19 amino acids long. CDR3 coding DNA: TGTGCCAGCAGTGAAGCTTGGTTATTAGCGGGCGCGAACACCGGGGAGCTGTTTTTT. Amino acids: CASSEAWLLAGANTGELFF.

This sequence joins TRBV5-6 and TRBJ1-1, with D perhaps matching TRBD1 (5 bases). Trimming pared 1 base from V and 3 bases from J, leaving 19 bases between. Germline V lookup: CDR1 SGHDT, CDR2 YYEEEE. The CDR3 sequence is 17 residues long. The CDR3 nucleotides are TGTGCCAGCAGCTTGTTAGGGGAGGTTGTACAGCACACTGAAGCTTTCTTT. Translation gives CASSLLGEVVQHTEAFF.

V gene TRBV13 combines with J gene TRBJ2-1; 8 bases are shared with TRBD2. Trimming took 2 bases from V and 4 from J; bases not matched to a gene: 4. The CDR3 has 15 amino acids. Germline V lookup: CDR1 PRHDT, CDR2 FYEKMQ (reference sequence). CDR3 in amino acids: CASSLPAGDYNEQFF. The CDR3 nucleotides are TGTGCCAGCAGCTTACCAGCGGGGGATTACAATGAGCAGTTCTTC. Together with reference TRBV13 and TRBJ2-1, the CDR3 gives the full variable domain: AAGVIQSPRHLIKEKRETATLKCYPIPRHDTVYWYQQGPGQDPQFLISFYEKMQSDKGSIPDRFSAQQFSDYHSELNMSSLELGDSALYFCASSLPAGDYNEQFFGPGTRLTVL.

This clone is medium-sized. The chain carries TRBV6-2 or TRBV6-3 and TRBJ2-6; D call uncertain. Germline CDR1 MNHEY, CDR2 SVGEGT. Deletions cut 2 bases from V and 0 bases from J, with 5 bases between. CDR3 length equals 15 residues. CDR3: CASSYQSSGANVLTF. The CDR3 coding sequence is TGTGCCAGCAGTTACCAGAGCTCTGGGGCCAACGTCCTGACTTTC.

The V and J genes are TRBV27 and TRBJ1-4; 7 positions match TRBD1. Germline CDR1 MNHEY, CDR2 SMNVEV (reference sequence). The V segment lost 5 bases and the J segment 8 bases; nucleotides outside the gene matches: 5. CDR3 length: 13 amino acids. The CDR3, as DNA: TGTGCCAGCAGTACAGGGGCTTGGGAAAAACTGTTTTTT. Protein sequence: CASSTGAWEKLFF.

The chain combines TRBV7-9 with TRBJ1-1; D remains ambiguous. From germline, CDR1 is SEHNR and CDR2 FQNEAQ (reference sequence). This CDR3 comprises 14 residues. V lost 0 bases to trimming and J lost 1 base, with 6 bases between them. This chain's CDR3 is CASSLAVGNTEAFF. As DNA, the CDR3 is TGTGCCAGCAGCTTAGCGGTTGGGAACACTGAAGCTTTCTTT.

The gene calls are TRBV5-1 and TRBJ2-6; no reliable D call. The CDR3 consists of 15 residues. V lost 0 bases to trimming and J lost 0 bases, with 4 bases between them. Germline V gene data show CDR1 as SGHRS and CDR2 as YFSETQ. CDR3 sequence (DNA): TGCGCCAGCAGCTTGGTAGTCTCTGGGGCCAACGTCCTGACTTTC. Translation: CASSLVVSGANVLTF. The full variable domain, completed using reference TRBV5-1 and TRBJ2-6, is KAGVTQTPRYLIKTRGQQVTLSCSPISGHRSVSWYQQTPGQGLQFLFEYFSETQRNKGNFPGRFSGRQFSNSRSEMNVSTLELGDSALYLCASSLVVSGANVLTFGAGSRLTVL.

The chain combines TRBV7-6 with TRBJ1-4; D perhaps matches TRBD1 (6 bases). CDR1 is SGHVS, CDR2 FNYEAQ, per germline. The V gene lost 1 base and the J gene lost 7 bases, with 10 bases spanning the gap. CDR3 size: 14 residues. CDR3 DNA sequence: TGTGCCAGCAGCTTAGGGGGGGGCGGTGAAAAACTGTTTTTT. The encoded protein is CASSLGGGGEKLFF.

V gene TRBV28 combines with J gene TRBJ1-4; D is perhaps TRBD1 (6 bases). This CDR3 has 14 amino acids. From germline, CDR1 is MDHEN and CDR2 SYDVKM. Trimming removed 6 bases at V and 4 bases at J, with 12 bases between. The DNA for the CDR3 is TGTGCCAGCAGGAGGGGGGACATTAATGAAAAACTGTTTTTT. Translated, it gives CASRRGDINEKLFF.

The chain couples TRBV5-4 to TRBJ2-5; D is possibly TRBD2 (5 bases). The V end was cut by 4 bases, the J end by 2 bases, with 9 bases between. This CDR3 region has 13 residues. Per germline, CDR1 SGHNT and CDR2 YYREEE (reference sequence). The DNA of the CDR3 is TGTGCCAGCAGCCCGGACTTACAAGAGACCCAGTACTTC. It is translated as CASSPDLQETQYF.

The chain joins TRBV24-1 to TRBJ2-1, with D maybe TRBD2 (6 bases). Germline CDR1 and CDR2: KGHDR and SFDVKD. The CDR3 has 15 residues. Trimming left V 3 bases short and J 9 bases short, with 17 bases between. The CDR3 region has the DNA TGTGCCACCAGTGATCCCGGGAGAGTAGAGGGTGAGCAGTTCTTC. Residues: CATSDPGRVEGEQFF.

This chain links TRBV6-5 with TRBJ1-2; 7 positions match TRBD1. The CDR3 covers 14 residues. Trimming at V came to 2 bases and at J to 1 base, leaving 1 base not matched to a gene. From germline, CDR1 is MNHEY and CDR2 SVGAGI. The CDR3 DNA sequence: TGTGCCAGCAGTTACCAGGGGGTTAACTATGGCTACACCTTC. Translating gives CASSYQGVNYGYTF.

In this sample, this clone turned up once. The chain recombines TRBV13 with TRBJ2-2; TRBD2 agrees at 12 bases. This CDR3 region has 15 residues. The J segment lost 4 bases and the V segment lost 6 bases, leaving 3 bases of the junction unmatched. Germline-derived CDR1 and CDR2 are PRHDT and FYEKMQ (reference sequence). DNA of the CDR3: TGTGCCAGCAGGGCTAGCGGGAGGGGCACCGGGGAGCTGTTTTTT. This translates into CASRASGRGTGELFF.

CDR3 in DNA: TGTGCCAGCAGTCCTAGCGGGCTAAGCACAGATACGCAGTATTTT. Translated, it gives CASSPSGLSTDTQYF. This sequence joins TRBV6-5 and TRBJ2-3; 8 nucleotides line up with TRBD2. The J segment lost 0 bases and the V segment lost 5 bases, leaving 4 bases of the junction unmatched. There are 15 residues in the CDR3. Germline lookup yields CDR1 MNHEY and CDR2 SVGAGI.

Notes on this clone: This sample also contains other DNA sequences that code for the same CDR3. V and J are TRBV7-9 and TRBJ2-1, with 14 nucleotides matching TRBD2. The J segment lost 6 bases and the V segment lost 5 bases, leaving 3 bases of the junction unmatched. The CDR3 runs 15 residues. Germline assignment: CDR1 SEHNR and CDR2 FQNEAQ (reference sequence). This CDR3 is CASSVTSGRANEQFF. CDR3 nucleotides: TGTGCCAGCAGCGTGACTAGCGGGAGGGCCAATGAGCAGTTCTTC. Using reference TRBV7-9 and TRBJ2-1 for the parts outside the CDR3, the full variable domain is DTGVSQNPRHKITKRGQNVTFRCDPISEHNRLYWYRQTLGQGPEFLTYFQNEAQLEKSRLLSDRFSAERPKGSFSTLEIQRTEQGDSAMYLCASSVTSGRANEQFFGPGTRLTVL.

A single count supports this clone. The V call is TRBV7-2, the J call TRBJ1-3; 7 nucleotides match TRBD1. The CDR3 contains 14 residues. With V trimmed by 6 bases and J by 0 bases, 2 bases remained unmatched. Germline CDR1 SGHTA, CDR2 FQGNSA. CDR3 sequence (DNA): TGTGCCAGCAGGACAGGGCCCTCTGGAAACACCATATATTTT. Protein sequence: CASRTGPSGNTIYF.

The chain couples TRBV2 to TRBJ1-5, with a tentative D call TRBD1 (6 bases). V was pared by 8 bases and J by 2 bases, with 16 bases between. Germline V gives CDR1 SNHLY, CDR2 FYNNEI. The CDR3 consists of 15 residues. CDR3 loop: CASGKGGRGNQPQHF. CDR3 bases: TGTGCCAGCGGAAAAGGGGGTCGGGGCAATCAGCCCCAGCATTTT. The whole variable domain, remainder taken from reference TRBV2 and TRBJ1-5, is EPEVTQTPSHQVTQMGQEVILRCVPISNHLYFYWYRQILGQKVEFLVSFYNNEISEKSEIFDDQFSVERPDGSNFTLKIRSTKLEDSAMYFCASGKGGRGNQPQHFGDGTRLSIL.

The chain carries TRBV10-3 and TRBJ1-3; 7 bases map to TRBD1. V was pared by 4 bases and J by 4 bases, with 4 bases of the junction left unmatched. CDR1 and CDR2 from the germline V gene are ENHRY and SYGVKD. The CDR3 covers 14 residues. In DNA form, the CDR3 reads TGTGCCATCAGTGCCCAGGGGGTAGGAAACACCATATATTTT. Encoded protein: CAISAQGVGNTIYF.

The chain links TRBV5-6 to TRBJ1-2; D is perhaps TRBD1 (5 bases). With 5 bases removed from V and 4 bases from J, the gap between germline ends came to 15 bases. The CDR3 extends over 14 amino acids. Germline V gives CDR1 SGHDT, CDR2 YYEEEE. CDR3 loop: CASRLAGTSYGYTF. The CDR3 region has the DNA TGTGCCAGCAGACTCGCCGGGACGAGCTATGGCTACACCTTC.

V is TRBV7-9 and J is TRBJ2-1, with 8 bases fitting TRBD1. The trim removed 4 bases at V and 5 bases at J, leaving 1 base unmatched. Germline CDR1 and CDR2: SEHNR and FQNEAQ (reference sequence). The CDR3 length is 13 residues. As DNA, the CDR3 is TGTGCCAGCAGCTACAGGGGGGACAATGAGCAGTTCTTC. It translates to CASSYRGDNEQFF.

The chain uses TRBV28 and TRBJ1-1, with 10 nucleotides matching TRBD1. Germline assignment: CDR1 MDHEN and CDR2 SYDVKM. The CDR3 has 14 residues. The J segment lost 5 bases and the V segment lost 6 bases, leaving 6 bases of the junction unmatched. The CDR3 bases are TGTGCCAGCAGGACAGGGGGCTCGGGGACTGAAGCTTTCTTT. This sequence encodes CASRTGGSGTEAFF.

This clone was seen only once. The chain has TRBV30 and TRBJ2-6; D is possibly TRBD1 (5 bases). The V end was cut by 1 base, the J end by 0 bases, with 7 bases between. The CDR3 is 15 residues long. Germline V CDR1 and CDR2: GTSNPN, SVGIG (reference sequence). The CDR3 DNA reads as TGTGCCTGGAGTGGGGGCGACTCTGGGGCCAACGTCCTGACTTTC. Translation gives CAWSGGDSGANVLTF. Combining the CDR3 with reference TRBV30 and TRBJ2-6 gives the whole variable domain SQTIHQWPATLVQPVGSPLSLECTVEGTSNPNLYWYRQAAGRGLQLLFYSVGIGQISSEVPQNLSASRPQDRQFILSSKKLLLSDSGFYLCAWSGGDSGANVLTFGAGSRLTVL.

The rearrangement uses TRBV18 and TRBJ1-2, with 8 bases that match TRBD1. The germline gives CDR1 KGHSH, CDR2 LQKENI. With V trimmed by 4 bases and J by 7 bases, 2 bases remained unmatched. The CDR3 covers 12 residues. CDR3 region: CASSQQGVGYTF. The CDR3 nucleotides read TGTGCCAGCTCACAACAGGGGGTTGGCTACACCTTC.

The V call is TRBV28, the J call TRBJ2-7; 13 bases align to TRBD2. Germline V CDR1 and CDR2: MDHEN, SYDVKM. Germline trimming cut 1 base from V and 2 bases from J; bases unmatched to any gene: 2. This CDR3 comprises 16 residues. CDR3 DNA sequence: TGTGCCAGCAGTTTATTTGGACTAGCGGGGGCCTACGAGCAGTACTTC. Translation: CASSLFGLAGAYEQYF.

The V gene is TRBV19, the J gene TRBJ2-1; TRBD1 matches 9 bases. The J segment lost 2 bases and the V segment lost 3 bases, leaving 5 bases of the junction unmatched. CDR3 length: 16 amino acids. Germline lookup yields CDR1 LNHDA and CDR2 SQIVND (reference sequence). CDR3 region: CASSIDRDRAYNEQFF. CDR3 coding DNA: TGTGCCAGTAGTATTGACCGGGACAGGGCCTACAATGAGCAGTTCTTC.

The V gene is TRBV19, the J gene TRBJ2-2; tentative D call: TRBD1 (5 bases). The CDR3 is 16 residues long. Germline V CDR1 and CDR2: LNHDA, SQIVND (reference sequence). Between the trimmed V and J ends, which lost 5 bases and 0 bases, there was a span of 13 bases. The CDR3 sequence is CASSPRRTTNTGELFF. DNA for the CDR3: TGTGCCAGTAGTCCTAGGCGGACAACGAACACCGGGGAGCTGTTTTTT. Together with reference TRBV19 and TRBJ2-2, the CDR3 gives the full variable domain: DGGITQSPKYLFRKEGQNVTLSCEQNLNHDAMYWYRQDPGQGLRLIYYSQIVNDFQKGDIAEGYSVSREKKESFPLTVTSAQKNPTAFYLCASSPRRTTNTGELFFGEGSRLTVL.

V usage is TRBV23-1 and J usage is TRBJ2-2; 13 bases are a match to TRBD2. TRBV23-1 is given ORF status, its function remaining uncertain. V shed 8 bases, J shed 0 bases, and the junction held 6 bases outside the gene matches. The CDR3 covers 17 residues. The CDR3 protein is CASYTSGGAANTGELFF. CDR3 DNA sequence: TGCGCCAGCTACACTAGCGGGGGGGCCGCGAACACCGGGGAGCTGTTTTTT.